One sample yielded the 19 T cell receptor beta chains listed below, sequenced in a study of vaccination and CD4 T cells after COVID-19. No antigen has been assigned to these receptors. As to treatment: roughly 10-day PBMC culture with coronavirus spike peptide pools or control peptides (ViraFEST assay). An Oncomine TCR Beta short-read assay was used to sequence the DNA from cultured CD4+ T cells. In TCRdb, the PCR reads were re-called with MiXCR into one record per CDR3 protein. The table includes about 10,000 distinct CDR3 sequences, around 55% detected once. What was sequenced was CD4+ T cells from blood, cultured in vitro. Receptor source: a human donor who had recovered from COVID-19.

This clonotype turned up a few times. The rearrangement links TRBV30 to TRBJ1-5; D not certain. The CDR3 has 13 amino acids. The germline V gene encodes CDR1 GTSNPN and CDR2 SVGIG (reference sequence). V lost 3 bases and J 2 bases, leaving 8 bases between the germline ends. CDR3 nucleotides: TGTGCCTGGAGGGGAAAGGGCAATCAGCCCCAGCATTTT. As protein: CAWRGKGNQPQHF.

This clonotype occurred once. V usage is TRBV11-3 and J usage is TRBJ2-7; 9 nucleotides line up with TRBD1. J was trimmed by 7 bases and V by 3 bases; bases with no gene match: 4. The CDR3 loop spans 13 amino acids. Per the germline V gene, CDR1 is SGHNT and CDR2 is YENEEA. In DNA, the CDR3 is TGTGCCAGCAGCTTGCACAGGGGGCGGGAGCAGTACTTC. It codes for CASSLHRGREQYF.

CDR3 in DNA: TGCAGTGCACGGGACAGCTCCTACGAGCAGTACTTC. This sequence encodes CSARDSSYEQYF. The chain joins TRBV20-1 to TRBJ2-7; 7 nucleotides align to TRBD1. This CDR3 has 12 amino acids. V dropped 6 bases and J dropped 0; count of bases not matched to a gene: 2. Germline V gene data show CDR1 as DFQATT and CDR2 as SNEGSKA (reference sequence).

This clonotype was observed a few times. The V and J genes are TRBV15 and TRBJ2-5; TRBD1 is a possible D gene (5 bases). Trimming pared 0 bases from V and 5 bases from J, leaving 10 bases between. The CDR3 contains 14 residues. Per germline, CDR1 LNHNV and CDR2 YYDKDF (reference sequence). CDR3 DNA: TGTGCCACCAGCAGAGATACAGGAATGGAGACCCAGTACTTC. This gives the protein CATSRDTGMETQYF.

The genes are TRBV7-9 and TRBJ2-7; TRBD1 aligns across 8 bases. V shed 4 bases, J shed 9 bases, and the junction held 11 bases outside the gene matches. The CDR3 is made up of 14 amino acids. Germline V CDR1 and CDR2: SEHNR, FQNEAQ (reference sequence). CDR3 coding DNA: TGTGCCAGCAGCTCCCCGGACAGGGCTGATGTGCAGTACTTC. Translated, it gives CASSSPDRADVQYF.

This sequence joins TRBV20-1 and TRBJ2-3, with D tentatively TRBD2 (5 bases). V was pared by 1 base and J by 2 bases, with 10 bases between. The germline gives CDR1 DFQATT, CDR2 SNEGSKA (reference sequence). The CDR3 covers 14 residues. CDR3 DNA: TGCAGTGCTAGAGGAGGACTCTCCACAGATACGCAGTATTTT. Amino acid sequence: CSARGGLSTDTQYF.

CDR3 sequence: CASRAQGDYGYTF. The DNA of the CDR3 is TGTGCCAGCAGAGCACAGGGGGACTATGGCTACACCTTC. The genes are TRBV6-1 and TRBJ1-2, with 8 bases identical to TRBD1. The junction had 3 bases not matched to a gene; V was cut back by 6 bases and J by 3 bases. The CDR3 totals 13 residues. Per germline, CDR1 MNHNS and CDR2 SASEGT.

V and J are TRBV18 and TRBJ1-5; TRBD1 matches at 9 bases. With V trimmed by 4 bases and J by 5 bases, 9 bases remained unmatched. Germline assignment: CDR1 KGHSH and CDR2 LQKENI. The CDR3 is 16 residues long. This CDR3 is CASSLNTGGADQPQHF. The CDR3 DNA reads TGTGCCAGCTCACTAAACACAGGGGGCGCCGATCAGCCCCAGCATTTT.

This chain joins TRBV18 and TRBJ1-6, with unresolved D. Germline CDR1 reads KGHSH; CDR2 reads LQKENI. Between the trimmed V and J ends, which lost 2 bases and 14 bases, there was a span of 22 bases. CDR3 length: 16 amino acids. CDR3 coding DNA: TGTGCCAGCTCACCAATCTCCGGGCCTTTGGATCAGACCCTCCACTTT. Translation: CASSPISGPLDQTLHF. Complete variable domain (other parts from reference TRBV18 and TRBJ1-6): NAGVMQNPRHLVRRRGQEARLRCSPMKGHSHVYWYRQLPEEGLKFMVYLQKENIIDESGMPKERFSAEFPKEGPSILRIQQVVRGDSAAYFCASSPISGPLDQTLHFGNGTRLTVT.

This chain links TRBV20-1 with TRBJ2-3; 8 bases map to TRBD2. This CDR3 is 14 amino acids long. The germline CDR1 and CDR2 sequences are DFQATT and SNEGSKA (reference sequence). Germline trimming cut 6 bases from V and 4 bases from J; bases unmatched to any gene: 9. CDR3 in DNA: TGCAGTGCCGAGTCGGGGGGGGCCCCAGATACGCAGTATTTT. This sequence encodes CSAESGGAPDTQYF.

The J gene is TRBJ1-1, the V gene TRBV11-2; maybe TRBD1 (5 bases). V shed 4 bases and J shed 4 bases, with 22 bases lying between them. Germline V gene sequence: CDR1 SGHAT, CDR2 FQNNGV. CDR3 length: 17 amino acids. In DNA form, the CDR3 reads TGTGCCAGCAGCTCATTGGGGGGAAGGGAGAAGGGCACTGAAGCTTTCTTT. Its protein product is CASSSLGGREKGTEAFF.

The chain employs TRBV20-1 and TRBJ1-2, with D perhaps TRBD1 (6 bases). Germline loops: CDR1 DFQATT, CDR2 SNEGSKA (reference sequence). CDR3 length: 13 residues. Trimming pared 4 bases from V and 5 bases from J, leaving 14 bases between. This CDR3 reads CSAIRGGGYGYTF. The CDR3 DNA follows: TGCAGTGCTATCCGCGGAGGGGGATATGGCTACACCTTC.

The chain employs TRBV29-1 and TRBJ1-5; D is ambiguous. V lost 4 bases, J lost 4 bases, and 11 bases lay in between. Germline CDR1 reads SQVTM; CDR2 reads ANQGSEA. The CDR3 covers 13 residues. The DNA for the CDR3 is TGCAGCGTTGCCGTCGAGGAGAATCAGCCCCAGCATTTT. Amino acids: CSVAVEENQPQHF. The full variable domain, completed using reference TRBV29-1 and TRBJ1-5, is SAVISQKPSRDICQRGTSLTIQCQVDSQVTMMFWYRQQPGQSLTLIATANQGSEATYESGFVIDKFPISRPNLTFSTLTVSNMSPEDSSIYLCSVAVEENQPQHFGDGTRLSIL.

The chain is built from TRBV7-9 and TRBJ2-2, with D possibly matching TRBD2 (6 bases). The ends were cut back, 5 bases at V and 7 bases at J, with 20 bases in the middle. Germline V gene lookup returns CDR1 SEHNR and CDR2 FQNEAQ (reference sequence). The CDR3 has 16 amino acids. The CDR3 spells CASSGRLESDVGELFF. CDR3 in DNA: TGTGCCAGCAGCGGGAGGCTAGAATCAGACGTCGGGGAGCTGTTTTTT. The full variable domain, in which reference TRBV7-9 and TRBJ2-2 provide the parts outside the CDR3, is DTGVSQNPRHKITKRGQNVTFRCDPISEHNRLYWYRQTLGQGPEFLTYFQNEAQLEKSRLLSDRFSAERPKGSFSTLEIQRTEQGDSAMYLCASSGRLESDVGELFFGEGSRLTVL.

This chain uses TRBV5-1 with TRBJ1-1; no clear D. CDR1 is SGHRS and CDR2 is YFSETQ in the germline V gene. The CDR3 totals 12 residues. Trimming removed 3 bases at V and 1 base at J, with 4 bases between. The CDR3 nucleotides are TGCGCCAGCAGCTACAGGAACACTGAAGCTTTCTTT. It encodes CASSYRNTEAFF.

This chain uses TRBV27 with TRBJ2-5; D is unclear. Germline lookup yields CDR1 MNHEY and CDR2 SMNVEV (reference sequence). The CDR3 extends over 13 amino acids. The V gene lost 8 bases and the J gene lost 5 bases, with 15 bases spanning the gap. This CDR3 reads CASGLLGRETQYF. The CDR3 coding sequence is TGTGCCAGCGGTCTGTTGGGTAGGGAGACCCAGTACTTC.

This chain uses TRBV25-1 with TRBJ2-5; D remains unclear. Trimming stripped 0 bases from V and 1 base from J, with 6 bases between. CDR3 length: 14 amino acids. Germline V CDR1 and CDR2: MGHDK, SYGVNS. CDR3 sequence: CASSEYTIQETQYF. Here the CDR3 DNA reads TGTGCCAGCAGTGAATATACTATCCAAGAGACCCAGTACTTC.

The V gene is TRBV7-9, the J gene TRBJ2-1; D is undetermined. Per the germline V gene, CDR1 is SEHNR and CDR2 is FQNEAQ (reference sequence). The length of the CDR3 is 13 residues. The germline V and J ends were trimmed by 8 bases and 5 bases, with 13 bases remaining between them. The CDR3 region is CASALFLDNEQFF. Written as DNA, the CDR3 is TGTGCCAGCGCTCTATTCCTGGACAATGAGCAGTTCTTC.

This clonotype showed up just a few times. The J gene is TRBJ1-1, the V gene TRBV10-3; the D is unclear. From germline, CDR1 is ENHRY and CDR2 SYGVKD. Trimming took 6 bases from V and 3 from J, leaving 14 bases between them. The CDR3 totals 14 residues. The CDR3 sequence is CAIRIASEDTEAFF. The CDR3 bases are TGTGCCATCAGGATCGCCTCGGAGGACACTGAAGCTTTCTTT.